This is a list of T cell receptor beta chains from one sample in a study of blood T cell repertoires in COVID-19. Profiled with immunoSEQ multiplex PCR; TCRdb holds only in-frame clones, not every one. In the table there are a few hundred thousand clones, 84% of which are singletons. The sample consisted of peripheral blood. Receptors originate from an older woman who had recovered from COVID-19. The CDR3 runs from the conserved cysteine through the conserved F or W. A D gene is named only where the DNA matches it firmly. Clone size, where shown, is once, few, many, or a class for clones that have expanded.

d_call cdr3_length j_call v_call clone_size cdr3_aa cdr3_nt
TRBD2 14 TRBJ2-7 TRBV10-3 NA CAISVIAGGQEQYF TGTGCCATCAGTGTAATAGCGGGGGGTCAAGAGCAGTACTTC
NA 16 TRBJ2-3 TRBV19 NA CASTETSARRTDTQYF TGTGCCAGTACCGAGACCTCGGCCCGGAGGACAGATACGCAGTATTTT
TRBD2 18 TRBJ2-3 TRBV10-1 NA CASSVFWLAGGPTDTQYF TGCGCCAGCAGTGTTTTTTGGCTAGCGGGGGGGCCAACAGATACGCAGTATTTT
TRBD2 15 TRBJ2-1 TRBV4-1 few CASSQDPGGVNEQFF TGCGCCAGCAGCCAAGATCCCGGGGGGGTTAATGAGCAGTTCTTC
TRBD2 14 TRBJ2-1 TRBV10-1 NA CASSEGGGPNEQFF TGCGCCAGCAGTGAGGGGGGGGGTCCTAATGAGCAGTTCTTC
TRBD2 15 TRBJ2-3 TRBV5-5 NA CASSPGLVWTDTQYF TGTGCCAGCAGCCCGGGACTAGTTTGGACAGATACGCAGTATTTT
NA 13 TRBJ1-2 TRBV5-1 NA CASSLGQTDGYTF TGCGCCAGCAGCTTGGGACAGACTGATGGCTACACCTTC
NA 15 TRBJ1-1 TRBV7-6 NA CASSLSRGPGTEAFF TGTGCCAGCAGCTTATCGCGGGGCCCCGGCACTGAAGCTTTCTTT
TRBD2 16 TRBJ2-3 TRBV7-9 NA CASSSIAGAITDTQYF TGTGCCAGCAGCTCCATAGCGGGGGCTATCACAGATACGCAGTATTTT
NA 14 TRBJ2-1 TRBV5-5 NA CASSLQTRDNEQFF TGTGCCAGCAGCTTACAGACTAGGGACAATGAGCAGTTCTTC
TRBD1 15 TRBJ1-3 TRBV7-9 NA CASSYRGDTGNTIYF TGTGCCAGCAGCTACAGGGGAGACACTGGAAACACCATATATTTT
NA 16 TRBJ2-7 TRBV4-3 NA CASSQALAGATYEQYF TGCGCCAGCAGCCAGGCCCTGGCGGGGGCGACCTACGAGCAGTACTTC
NA 15 TRBJ1-4 TRBV5-1 NA CASSGEGATNEKLFF TGCGCCAGCAGCGGAGAAGGTGCAACTAATGAAAAACTGTTTTTT
NA 17 TRBJ1-3 TRBV23-1 NA CASSHLGLIYSGNTIYF TGCGCCAGCAGTCACTTGGGACTGATTTACTCTGGAAACACCATATATTTT
TRBD2 15 TRBJ2-1 TRBV5-1 once CASSQRGVTYNEQFF TGCGCCAGCAGCCAGCGGGGCGTGACCTACAATGAGCAGTTCTTC
NA 13 TRBJ1-4 TRBV28 NA CASSFRGEEKLFF TGTGCCAGCAGTTTTAGAGGAGAGGAAAAACTGTTTTTT
TRBD2 15 TRBJ2-7 TRBV11-1 NA CASSPTGSGLYEQYF TGTGCCAGCAGCCCCACAGGTAGCGGGCTCTACGAGCAGTACTTC
NA 12 TRBJ2-7 TRBV24-1 NA CATHTLRGEQYF TGTGCCACCCATACTTTACGAGGCGAGCAGTACTTC
TRBD2 16 TRBJ2-3 TRBV4-2 few CASSTPGLAGGHTQYF TGTGCCAGCAGCACTCCCGGTCTAGCGGGGGGGCATACGCAGTATTTT
TRBD1 15 TRBJ1-2 TRBV10-3 NA CAIRAGGSHGYGYTF TGTGCCATCAGGGCAGGGGGAAGTCACGGCTATGGCTACACCTTC
NA 13 TRBJ1-2 TRBV19 NA CASSRQLNYGYSF TGTGCCAGTAGTAGACAGCTTAACTATGGCTACAGCTTC
TRBD1 13 TRBJ1-6 TRBV24-1 NA CASRGTVNSPLHF TGTGCCAGTCGCGGGACAGTTAATTCACCCCTCCACTTT
NA 14 TRBJ1-2 TRBV29-1 NA CSVERGASDYGYTF TGCAGCGTTGAGCGGGGGGCTAGTGACTATGGCTACACCTTC
NA 14 TRBJ2-7 TRBV3-1/TRBV3-2 once CASSARSRTYEQYF TGTGCCAGCAGCGCCCGAAGCAGGACTTACGAGCAGTACTTC
NA 15 TRBJ1-2 TRBV6-5 once CASSHRQITSYGYTF TGTGCCAGCAGTCACCGACAGATAACCTCCTATGGCTACACCTTC
TRBD2 15 TRBJ2-1 TRBV6-5 NA CASSLSGGIYNEQFF TGTGCCAGCAGTCTGAGCGGGGGGATTTACAATGAGCAGTTCTTC
TRBD1 15 TRBJ1-2 TRBV9 NA CASSVTGTGGSGYTF TGTGCCAGCAGCGTAACCGGGACAGGGGGCTCTGGCTACACCTTC
TRBD1 19 TRBJ1-6 TRBV12-5 NA CASGLFWDRGSLRNSPLHF TGTGCTAGTGGTTTATTTTGGGACAGGGGATCCCTTAGGAATTCACCCCTCCACTTT
TRBD1 16 TRBJ2-2 TRBV7-7 NA CASSLDRGPNTGELFF TGTGCTAGCAGCTTGGACAGGGGCCCGAACACCGGGGAGCTGTTTTTT
TRBD2 15 TRBJ2-1 TRBV4-3 NA CASSQVAGIYNEQFF TGCGCCAGCAGCCAAGTAGCGGGGATATACAATGAGCAGTTCTTC
NA 14 TRBJ1-1 TRBV20-1 NA CSASPGVLNTEAFF TGCAGTGCTAGTCCGGGGGTGCTGAACACTGAAGCTTTCTTT
TRBD1 17 TRBJ2-2 TRBV7-2 NA CASSLAGRDRGTGELFF TGTGCCAGCAGCTTAGCAGGCCGGGACAGGGGGACCGGGGAGCTGTTTTTT
TRBD1 15 TRBJ1-2 TRBV10-3 NA CAISGGRGPFYGYTF TGTGCCATCAGTGGGGGCAGGGGGCCGTTTTATGGCTACACCTTC
NA 11 TRBJ1-5 TRBV7-9 NA CASSPAEPQHF TGTGCCAGCAGCCCGGCGGAGCCCCAGCATTTT
TRBD1 13 TRBJ2-5 TRBV18 NA CASSLDRGMAQYF TGTGCCAGCTCACTCGACAGGGGAATGGCCCAGTACTTC
NA 19 TRBJ2-1 TRBV21-1 NA CASSKRSVLAGGYYNEQFF TGTGCCAGCAGCAAAAGGTCCGTACTAGCGGGGGGCTACTACAATGAGCAGTTCTTC
TRBD2 17 TRBJ2-3 TRBV7-2 NA CASSLASAGGAHAAQYF TGTGCCAGCAGCTTAGCCAGTGCGGGGGGGGCTCACGCGGCGCAGTATTTT
NA 14 TRBJ1-6 TRBV19 once CASSIAQTNSPLHF TGTGCCAGTAGTATAGCACAGACGAATTCACCCCTCCACTTT
NA 12 TRBJ2-7 TRBV9 few CASKASSYEQYF TGTGCCAGCAAAGCGAGCTCCTACGAGCAGTACTTC
TRBD1 14 TRBJ1-2 TRBV5-1 NA CASSTTGGDYGYTF TGCGCCAGCAGCACGACAGGGGGAGACTATGGCTACACCTTC